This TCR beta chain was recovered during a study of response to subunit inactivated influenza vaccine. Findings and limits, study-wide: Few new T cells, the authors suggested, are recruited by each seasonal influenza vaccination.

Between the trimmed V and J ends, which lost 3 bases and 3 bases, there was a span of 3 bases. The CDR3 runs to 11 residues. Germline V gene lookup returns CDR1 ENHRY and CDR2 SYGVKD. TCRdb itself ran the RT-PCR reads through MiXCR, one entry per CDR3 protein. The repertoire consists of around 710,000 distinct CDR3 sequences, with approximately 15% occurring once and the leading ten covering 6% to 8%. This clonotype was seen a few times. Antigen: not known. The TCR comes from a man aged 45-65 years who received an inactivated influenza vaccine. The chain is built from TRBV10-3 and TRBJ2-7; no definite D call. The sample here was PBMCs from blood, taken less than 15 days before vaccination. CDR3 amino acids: CAISEFYEQYF. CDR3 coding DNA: TGTGCCATCAGTGAATTCTACGAGCAGTACTTC.